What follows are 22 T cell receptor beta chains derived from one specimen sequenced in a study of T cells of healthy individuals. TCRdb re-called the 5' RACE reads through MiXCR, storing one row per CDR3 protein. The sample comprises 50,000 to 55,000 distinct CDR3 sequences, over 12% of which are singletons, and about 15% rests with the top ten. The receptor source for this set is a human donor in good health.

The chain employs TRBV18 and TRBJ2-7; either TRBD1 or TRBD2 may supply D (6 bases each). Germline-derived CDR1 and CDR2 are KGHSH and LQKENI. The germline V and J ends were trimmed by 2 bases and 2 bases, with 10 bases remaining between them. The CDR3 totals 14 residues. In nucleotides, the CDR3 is TGTGCCAGCTCACCAGGAGGGGGTACCTACGAGCAGTACTTC. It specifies CASSPGGGTYEQYF.

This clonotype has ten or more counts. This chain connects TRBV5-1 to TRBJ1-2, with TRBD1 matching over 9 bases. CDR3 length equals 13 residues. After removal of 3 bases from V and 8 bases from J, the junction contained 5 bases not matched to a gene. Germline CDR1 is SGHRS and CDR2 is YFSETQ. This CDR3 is CASSSTGGEGYTF. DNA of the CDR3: TGCGCCAGCAGCTCTACAGGGGGCGAGGGCTACACCTTC.

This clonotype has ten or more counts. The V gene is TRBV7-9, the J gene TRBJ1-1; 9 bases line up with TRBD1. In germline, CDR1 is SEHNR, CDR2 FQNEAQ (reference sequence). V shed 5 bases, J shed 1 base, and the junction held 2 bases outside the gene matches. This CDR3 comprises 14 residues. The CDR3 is CASSVTGGNTEAFF. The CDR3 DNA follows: TGTGCCAGCAGCGTGACAGGGGGGAACACTGAAGCTTTCTTT.

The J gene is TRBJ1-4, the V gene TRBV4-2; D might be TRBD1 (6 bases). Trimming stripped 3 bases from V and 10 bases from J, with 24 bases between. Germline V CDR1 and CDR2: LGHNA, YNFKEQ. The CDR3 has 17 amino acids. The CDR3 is CASSQSIGGQKEGKLFF. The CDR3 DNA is TGTGCCAGCAGCCAGTCAATAGGGGGACAAAAAGAGGGAAAACTGTTTTTT.

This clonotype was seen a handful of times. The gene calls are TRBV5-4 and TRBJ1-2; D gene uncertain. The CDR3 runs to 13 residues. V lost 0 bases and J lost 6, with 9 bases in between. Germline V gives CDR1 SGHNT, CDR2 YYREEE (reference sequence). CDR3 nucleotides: TGTGCCAGCAGCTTGGGGGGAGAGGATGGCTACACCTTC. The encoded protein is CASSLGGEDGYTF.

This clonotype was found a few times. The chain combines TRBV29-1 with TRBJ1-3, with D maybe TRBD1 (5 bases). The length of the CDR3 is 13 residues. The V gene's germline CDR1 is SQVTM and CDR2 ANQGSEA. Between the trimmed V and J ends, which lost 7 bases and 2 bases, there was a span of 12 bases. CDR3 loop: CSAGTSTGNTIYF. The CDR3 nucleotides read TGCAGCGCGGGGACCAGCACTGGAAACACCATATATTTT.

The CDR3 coding sequence is TGTGCCAGCAGCCCCCTCGAGGGGGAGACCCAGTACTTC. Its translation is CASSPLEGETQYF. V and J are TRBV11-2 and TRBJ2-5; D tentatively reads TRBD1 or TRBD2 (5 bases each). The V and J ends lost 5 bases and 5 bases respectively, with 12 bases between them. CDR1 is SGHAT and CDR2 is FQNNGV in the germline V gene. The CDR3 is 13 amino acids.

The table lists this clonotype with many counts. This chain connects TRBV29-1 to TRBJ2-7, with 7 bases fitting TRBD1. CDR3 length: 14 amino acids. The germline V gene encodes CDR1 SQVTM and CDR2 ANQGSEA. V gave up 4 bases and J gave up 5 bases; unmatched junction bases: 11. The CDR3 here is CSVALDRVKDEQYF. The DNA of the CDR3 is TGCAGCGTTGCCCTCGACAGGGTTAAAGACGAGCAGTACTTC.

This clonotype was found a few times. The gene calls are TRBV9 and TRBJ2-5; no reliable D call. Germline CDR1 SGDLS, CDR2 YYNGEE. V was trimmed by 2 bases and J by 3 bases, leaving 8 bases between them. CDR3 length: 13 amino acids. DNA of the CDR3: TGTGCCAGCAGCGTTTACCAGGAAGAGACCCAGTACTTC. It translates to CASSVYQEETQYF.

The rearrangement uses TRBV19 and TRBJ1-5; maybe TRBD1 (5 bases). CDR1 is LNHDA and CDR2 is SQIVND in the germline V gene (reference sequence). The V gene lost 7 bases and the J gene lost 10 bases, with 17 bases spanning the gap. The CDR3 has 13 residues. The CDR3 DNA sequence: TGTGCCAGTACTGGGACCCCGGGTGGACCCCAGCATTTT. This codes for CASTGTPGGPQHF.

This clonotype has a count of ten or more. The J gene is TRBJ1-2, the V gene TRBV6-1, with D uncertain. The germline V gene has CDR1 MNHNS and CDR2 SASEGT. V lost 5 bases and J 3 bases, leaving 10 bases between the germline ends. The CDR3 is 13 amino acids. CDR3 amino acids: CASSPEGDYGYTF. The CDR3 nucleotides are TGTGCCAGCAGTCCGGAAGGAGACTATGGCTACACCTTC.

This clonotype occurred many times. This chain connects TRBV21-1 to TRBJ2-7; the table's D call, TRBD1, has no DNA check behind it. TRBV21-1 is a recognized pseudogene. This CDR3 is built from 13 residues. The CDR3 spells CASPRQGRHEQYF. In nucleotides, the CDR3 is TGTGCCAGCCCGCGACAGGGGAGACACGAGCAGTACTTC.

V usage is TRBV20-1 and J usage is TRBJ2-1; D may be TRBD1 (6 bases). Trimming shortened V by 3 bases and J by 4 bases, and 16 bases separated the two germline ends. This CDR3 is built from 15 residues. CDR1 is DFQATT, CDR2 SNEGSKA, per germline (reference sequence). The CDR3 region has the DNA TGCAGTGCTAGTGGGGACACCTTAGTGTACAATGAGCAGTTCTTC. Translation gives CSASGDTLVYNEQFF.

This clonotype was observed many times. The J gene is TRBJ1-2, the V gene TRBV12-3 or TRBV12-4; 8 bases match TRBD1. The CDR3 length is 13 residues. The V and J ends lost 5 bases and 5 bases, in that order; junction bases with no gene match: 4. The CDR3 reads CASSPRTGYGYTF. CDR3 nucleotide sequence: TGTGCCAGCAGTCCCCGGACAGGGTATGGCTACACCTTC.

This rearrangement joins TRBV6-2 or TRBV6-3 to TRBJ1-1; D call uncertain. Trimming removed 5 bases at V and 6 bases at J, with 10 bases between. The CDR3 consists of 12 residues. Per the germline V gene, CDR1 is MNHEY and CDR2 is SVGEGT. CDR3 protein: CASSRVEAEAFF. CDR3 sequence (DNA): TGTGCCAGCAGTCGGGTGGAGGCTGAAGCTTTCTTT.

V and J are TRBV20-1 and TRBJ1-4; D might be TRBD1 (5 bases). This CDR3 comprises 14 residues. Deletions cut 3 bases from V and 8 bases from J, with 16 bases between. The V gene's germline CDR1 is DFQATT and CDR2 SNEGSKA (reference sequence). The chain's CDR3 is CSASGPREGEKLFF. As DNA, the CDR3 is TGCAGTGCTAGTGGACCCAGGGAAGGAGAAAAACTGTTTTTT.

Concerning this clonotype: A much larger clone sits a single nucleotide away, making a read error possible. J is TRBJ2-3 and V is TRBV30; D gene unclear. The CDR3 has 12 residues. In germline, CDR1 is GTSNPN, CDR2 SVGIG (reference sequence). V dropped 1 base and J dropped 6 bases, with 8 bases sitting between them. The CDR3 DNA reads TGTGCCTGGAGTGGACCCAGGGATACGCAGTATTTT. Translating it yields CAWSGPRDTQYF.

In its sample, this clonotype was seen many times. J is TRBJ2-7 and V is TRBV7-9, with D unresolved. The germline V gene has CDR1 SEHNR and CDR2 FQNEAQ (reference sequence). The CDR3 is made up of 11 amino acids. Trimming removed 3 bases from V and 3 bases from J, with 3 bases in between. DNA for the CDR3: TGTGCCAGCAGCTTTAACTACGAGCAGTACTTC. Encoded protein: CASSFNYEQYF.

The CDR3 DNA sequence: TGTGCCAGCAGCTTAGCTCAGAGTCCCGGGGAGCTGTTTTTT. It encodes CASSLAQSPGELFF. The chain links TRBV11-3 to TRBJ2-2; no clear D. The CDR3 runs 14 residues. Trimming shortened V by 1 base and J by 6 bases, and 9 bases separated the two germline ends. Germline CDR1 and CDR2: SGHNT and YENEEA.

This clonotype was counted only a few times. The CDR3 DNA reads TGTGCCAGCAGCGTACTGGCCTGGGGACTGAACTCTGGGGCCAACGTCCTGACTTTC. Protein sequence: CASSVLAWGLNSGANVLTF. The rearrangement uses TRBV9 and TRBJ2-6, with D perhaps TRBD2 (6 bases). Germline V gene lookup returns CDR1 SGDLS and CDR2 YYNGEE. Trimming took 1 base from V and 0 from J, leaving 17 bases between them. The CDR3 runs 19 residues.

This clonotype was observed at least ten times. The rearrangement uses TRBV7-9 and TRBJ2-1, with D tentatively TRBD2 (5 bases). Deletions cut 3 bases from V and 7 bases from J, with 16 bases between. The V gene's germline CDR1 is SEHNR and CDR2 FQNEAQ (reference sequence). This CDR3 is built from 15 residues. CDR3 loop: CASSFVGGRLNEQFF. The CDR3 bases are TGTGCCAGCAGCTTCGTTGGAGGCAGGTTGAATGAGCAGTTCTTC.

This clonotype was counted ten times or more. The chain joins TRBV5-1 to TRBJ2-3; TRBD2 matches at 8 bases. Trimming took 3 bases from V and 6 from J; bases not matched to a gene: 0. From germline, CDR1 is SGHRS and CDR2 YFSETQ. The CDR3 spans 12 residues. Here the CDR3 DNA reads TGCGCCAGCAGCTCTAGCGGGGATACGCAGTATTTT. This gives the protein CASSSSGDTQYF. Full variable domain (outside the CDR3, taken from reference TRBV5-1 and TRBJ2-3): KAGVTQTPRYLIKTRGQQVTLSCSPISGHRSVSWYQQTPGQGLQFLFEYFSETQRNKGNFPGRFSGRQFSNSRSEMNVSTLELGDSALYLCASSSSGDTQYFGPGTRLTVL.